This T cell receptor beta chain comes out of a study of shared clonotypes between healthy human individuals. Method: immunoSEQ multiplex PCR; TCRdb's copy keeps in-frame clones and lacks some. The table includes 2.3 million or so clones, over 90% detected once. Trimming removed 1 base from V and 0 bases from J, with 12 bases in between. Germline CDR1 SGHTA, CDR2 FQGNSA. This CDR3 has 16 amino acids. Material: naive CD4+ T cells from PBMCs. Sample subset: CD45RA+ positively selected. The TCR originated in a man aged 18 to 29 in good health. Some clones in this sample may be carry-over from other donors' samples. The V and J genes are TRBV7-2 and TRBJ1-1, with a possible D match to TRBD1 (5 bases). The CDR3: CASSLGGGLVNTEAFF. CDR3 nucleotides: TGTGCCAGCAGCTTAGGGGGCGGGTTGGTGAACACTGAAGCTTTCTTT.